This is a list of T cell receptor beta chains from one sample in a study of blood T cell repertoires in COVID-19. Clones were read by immunoSEQ multiplex PCR, and TCRdb kept only the in-frame ones, dropping some. Among roughly 170,000 clones, about 79% were seen once, and the ten largest hold roughly 25%. Sequenced: peripheral blood. The source is a woman in her 70s with acute or convalescent COVID-19. The CDR3 runs from the conserved cysteine through the conserved F or W. D genes are given only for firm matches. Size is stated for part of the rows, as once, few or many counts, or as a class when the clone is expanded.

-	TRBJ2-5	TRBV2	few	TGTGCCAGCAGAGAGGACAGCCGACAGTACTTC	CASREDSRQYF
TRBD2	TRBJ2-1	TRBV3-1/TRBV3-2	-	TGTGCCAGCAGCCCACAACTAGCGGGAGGGTCTCAGTTCTTC	CASSPQLAGGSQFF
TRBD1	TRBJ1-4	TRBV19	-	TGTGCCAGTAGTATTGGAACAGGGGGAAATGAAAAACTGTTTTTT	CASSIGTGGNEKLFF
-	TRBJ2-5	TRBV5-1	-	TGCGCCAGCAGCTTGGACAGTGACGGCAAGACCCAGTACTTC	CASSLDSDGKTQYF
-	TRBJ2-5	TRBV7-2	-	TGTGCCAGCAGCTTACAGGGTTCGGTCGAGACCCAGTACTTC	CASSLQGSVETQYF
-	TRBJ2-6	TRBV1	-	TGCACCAGCAGCCAAGTTCCGTGCTCTGGGGCCAACGTCCTGACTTTC	CTSSQVPCSGANVLTF
TRBD2	TRBJ2-2	TRBV7-2	-	TGTGCCAGCAGCCCGCGGACTAGCCCCTTCACCGGGGAGCTGTTTTTT	CASSPRTSPFTGELFF
TRBD2	TRBJ2-2	TRBV4-2	-	TGTGCCAGCAGCCCTCGGGAGGGGCCCACCGGGGAGCTGTTTTTT	CASSPREGPTGELFF
-	TRBJ1-6	TRBV14	-	TGTGCCAGCAGCCAAGATCGGTTTTCACCCCTCCACTTT	CASSQDRFSPLHF
-	TRBJ2-7	TRBV3-1/TRBV3-2	-	TGTGCCAGCAGCCAAGATCGTTACGAGCAGTACTTC	CASSQDRYEQYF
TRBD2	TRBJ2-1	TRBV7-6	-	TGTGCCAGCAGGCATAGCGGGAGGAGCTCCTACAATGAGCAGTTCTTC	CASRHSGRSSYNEQFF
-	TRBJ1-1	TRBV29-1	-	TGCAGCGTTGAAGGTCCGGTGAACACTGAAGCTTTCTTT	CSVEGPVNTEAFF
TRBD1	TRBJ2-7	TRBV7-9	-	TGTGCCAGCAGCTTTGGGACAGGGGTCGAGCAGTACTTC	CASSFGTGVEQYF
TRBD1	TRBJ2-7	TRBV5-6	-	TGTGCCAGCAGCTCGATTGCCGGGACAGGGATAAACCCGTACGAGCAGTACTTC	CASSSIAGTGINPYEQYF